The clone carrying this T cell receptor beta chain has a single count. This sample is drawn from a study of control samples from healthy donors and cancer patients. Generated by immunoSEQ multiplex PCR, the TCRdb table keeps only in-frame clones and is missing some. Here the sample spans 110,000 to 150,000 clones, about nine tenths being singletons. V lost 3 bases and J 0 bases, leaving 9 bases between the germline ends. The germline gives CDR1 SGDLS, CDR2 YYNGEE. The CDR3 extends over 14 amino acids. The chain carries TRBV9 and TRBJ1-2, with a tentative D call TRBD1 (5 bases). This clonotype was obtained from a young man in good health. Source material: blood. CDR3 residues: CASSAGISNYGYTF. In DNA form, the CDR3 reads TGTGCCAGCAGCGCAGGGATATCTAACTATGGCTACACCTTC.